Only a few counts were recorded for the clone carrying this TCR beta chain. Its matching antigen is unknown. RNA was isolated and reverse transcribed to cDNA, the sequencing template. This table comes from immunoSEQ multiplex PCR, and its TCRdb copy is limited to in-frame clones, with some not included. The data contain 110,000 to 150,000 clones, approximately 49% of them singletons. The record originates from a study of CD8+ T cells in alopecia areata. Turning to the study itself: Treated patients were given 5 to 10 mg oral tofacitinib twice daily. Regarding the study as a whole: Against the mouse data, patients shared TCRs less clearly, possibly for HLA reasons.

The V end was cut by 1 base, the J end by 7 bases, with 13 bases between. This CDR3 has 14 amino acids. Germline assignment: CDR1 LGHNA and CDR2 YSLEER. Here the sequenced sample was CD4+ T cells sorted from blood, taken at week 0. This chain connects TRBV4-3 to TRBJ2-5, with D perhaps given as TRBD1 or TRBD2 (5 bases each). This TCR was sampled from a human donor with alopecia areata. The CDR3 region has the DNA TGCGCCAGCAGCCAAGTAGGGGACGTCGGGACCCAGTACTTC. Amino acids: CASSQVGDVGTQYF.